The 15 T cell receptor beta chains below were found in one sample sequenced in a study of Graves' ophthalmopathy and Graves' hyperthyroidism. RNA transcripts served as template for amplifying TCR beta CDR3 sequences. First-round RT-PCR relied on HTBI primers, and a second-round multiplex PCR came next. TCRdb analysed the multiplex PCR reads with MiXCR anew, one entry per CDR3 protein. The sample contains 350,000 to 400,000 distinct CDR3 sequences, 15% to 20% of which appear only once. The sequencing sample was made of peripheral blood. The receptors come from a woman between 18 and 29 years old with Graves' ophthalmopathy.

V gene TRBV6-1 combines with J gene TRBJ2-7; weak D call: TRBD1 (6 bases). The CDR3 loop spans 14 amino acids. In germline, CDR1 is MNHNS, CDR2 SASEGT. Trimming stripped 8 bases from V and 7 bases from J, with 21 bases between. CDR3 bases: TGTGCCAGCTCTCGGGACACTACCCCTGGGGAGCAGTACTTC. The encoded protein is CASSRDTTPGEQYF.

CDR3 in DNA: TGTGCCAGTAGCGCCACCTCCGGCAGGGAGGAGGAGACCCAGTACTTC. Translating it yields CASSATSGREEETQYF. V is TRBV19 and J is TRBJ2-5, with a weak D call TRBD2 (6 bases). Trimming stripped 6 bases from V and 5 bases from J, with 22 bases between. Germline CDR1 reads LNHDA; CDR2 reads SQIVND (reference sequence). The CDR3 spans 16 residues. Full variable domain (rest looked up from reference TRBV19 and TRBJ2-5): DGGITQSPKYLFRKEGQNVTLSCEQNLNHDAMYWYRQDPGQGLRLIYYSQIVNDFQKGDIAEGYSVSREKKESFPLTVTSAQKNPTAFYLCASSATSGREEETQYFGPGTRLLVL.

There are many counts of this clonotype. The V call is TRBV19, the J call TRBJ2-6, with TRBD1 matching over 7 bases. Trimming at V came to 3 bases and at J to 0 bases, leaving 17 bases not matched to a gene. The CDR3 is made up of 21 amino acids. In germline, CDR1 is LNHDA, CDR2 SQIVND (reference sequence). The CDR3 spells CASSMTPRTGRTISGANVLTF. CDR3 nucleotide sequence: TGTGCCAGTAGTATGACCCCTCGGACAGGCCGGACCATCTCTGGGGCCAACGTCCTGACTTTC.

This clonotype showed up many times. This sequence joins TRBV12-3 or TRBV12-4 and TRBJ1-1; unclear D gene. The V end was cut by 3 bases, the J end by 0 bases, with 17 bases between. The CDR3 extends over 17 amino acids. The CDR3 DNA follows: TGTGCCAGCAGTTTCCCCAGAGCAAAAACCTTGAACACTGAAGCTTTCTTT. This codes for CASSFPRAKTLNTEAFF.

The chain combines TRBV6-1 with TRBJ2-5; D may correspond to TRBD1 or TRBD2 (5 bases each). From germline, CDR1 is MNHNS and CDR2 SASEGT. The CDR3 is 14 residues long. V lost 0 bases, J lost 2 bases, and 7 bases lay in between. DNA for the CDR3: TGTGCCAGCAGTGAAGCCGGGGCGCAAGAGACCCAGTACTTC. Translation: CASSEAGAQETQYF.

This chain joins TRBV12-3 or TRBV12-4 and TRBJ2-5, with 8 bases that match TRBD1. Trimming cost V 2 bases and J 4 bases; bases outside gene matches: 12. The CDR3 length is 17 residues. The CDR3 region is CASSLRVAGGSVETQYF. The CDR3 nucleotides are TGTGCCAGCAGTTTACGTGTGGCAGGGGGCTCGGTAGAGACCCAGTACTTC.

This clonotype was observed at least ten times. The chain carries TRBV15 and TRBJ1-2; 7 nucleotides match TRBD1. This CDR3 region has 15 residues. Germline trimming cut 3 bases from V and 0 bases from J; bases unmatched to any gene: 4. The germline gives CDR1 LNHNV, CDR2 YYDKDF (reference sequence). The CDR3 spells CATSRAGQTNYGYTF. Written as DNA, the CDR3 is TGTGCCACCAGCAGGGCGGGACAGACTAACTATGGCTACACCTTC.

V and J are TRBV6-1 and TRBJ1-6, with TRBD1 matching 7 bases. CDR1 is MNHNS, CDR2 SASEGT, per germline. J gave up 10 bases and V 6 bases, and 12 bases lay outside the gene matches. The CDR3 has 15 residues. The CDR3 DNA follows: TGTGCCAGCAGACCCCCCTGGGACAGATCATCACCCCTCCACTTT. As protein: CASRPPWDRSSPLHF.

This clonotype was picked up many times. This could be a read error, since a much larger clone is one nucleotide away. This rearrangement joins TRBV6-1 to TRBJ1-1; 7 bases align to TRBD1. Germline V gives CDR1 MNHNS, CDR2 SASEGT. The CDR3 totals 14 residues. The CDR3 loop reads CASSTSGTETEALF. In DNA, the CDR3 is TGTGCCAGCAGCACATCCGGGACAGAGACTGAAGCTCTCTTT.

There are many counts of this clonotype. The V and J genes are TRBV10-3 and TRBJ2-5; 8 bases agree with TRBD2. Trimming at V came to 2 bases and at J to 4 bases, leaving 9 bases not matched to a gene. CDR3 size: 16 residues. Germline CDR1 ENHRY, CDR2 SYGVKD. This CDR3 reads CAISENREGSGETQYF. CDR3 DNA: TGTGCCATCAGTGAGAACCGGGAGGGCTCAGGAGAGACCCAGTACTTC.

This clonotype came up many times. The CDR3, as DNA: TGTGCCAGCGGAGATACCTATAGCAATCAGCCCCAGCATTTT. Protein sequence: CASGDTYSNQPQHF. The rearrangement links TRBV2 to TRBJ1-5; D ambiguous. Trimming shortened V by 8 bases and J by 0 bases, and 11 bases separated the two germline ends. Germline V gene lookup returns CDR1 SNHLY and CDR2 FYNNEI. The CDR3 has 14 residues.

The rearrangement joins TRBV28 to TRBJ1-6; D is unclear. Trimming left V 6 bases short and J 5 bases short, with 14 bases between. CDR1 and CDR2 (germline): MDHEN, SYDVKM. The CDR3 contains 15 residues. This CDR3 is CASRLSTDNNSPLHF. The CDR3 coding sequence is TGTGCCAGCAGGCTATCCACGGATAATAATTCACCCCTCCACTTT.

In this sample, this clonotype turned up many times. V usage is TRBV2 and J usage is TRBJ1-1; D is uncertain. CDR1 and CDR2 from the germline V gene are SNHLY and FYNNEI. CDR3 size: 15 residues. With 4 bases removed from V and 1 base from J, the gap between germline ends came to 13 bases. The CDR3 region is CASSGIDWGNTEAFF. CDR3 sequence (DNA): TGTGCCAGCAGTGGTATAGATTGGGGGAACACTGAAGCTTTCTTT. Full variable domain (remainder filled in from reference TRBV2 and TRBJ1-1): EPEVTQTPSHQVTQMGQEVILRCVPISNHLYFYWYRQILGQKVEFLVSFYNNEISEKSEIFDDQFSVERPDGSNFTLKIRSTKLEDSAMYFCASSGIDWGNTEAFFGQGTRLTVV.

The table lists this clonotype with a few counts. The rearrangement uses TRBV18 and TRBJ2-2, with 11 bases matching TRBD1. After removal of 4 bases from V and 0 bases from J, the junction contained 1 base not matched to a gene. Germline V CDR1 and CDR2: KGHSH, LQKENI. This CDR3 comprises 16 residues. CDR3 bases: TGTGCCAGCTCACGGGACAGGGGGACGAACACCGGGGAGCTGTTTTTT. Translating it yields CASSRDRGTNTGELFF. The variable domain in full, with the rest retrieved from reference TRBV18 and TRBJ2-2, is NAGVMQNPRHLVRRRGQEARLRCSPMKGHSHVYWYRQLPEEGLKFMVYLQKENIIDESGMPKERFSAEFPKEGPSILRIQQVVRGDSAAYFCASSRDRGTNTGELFFGEGSRLTVL.

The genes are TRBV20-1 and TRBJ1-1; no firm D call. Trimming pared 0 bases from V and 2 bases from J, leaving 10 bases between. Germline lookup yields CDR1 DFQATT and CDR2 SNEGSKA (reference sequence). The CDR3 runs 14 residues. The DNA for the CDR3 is TGCAGTGCTAGAGAGCAGGCGGCCAACACTGAAGCTTTCTTT. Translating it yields CSAREQAANTEAFF.